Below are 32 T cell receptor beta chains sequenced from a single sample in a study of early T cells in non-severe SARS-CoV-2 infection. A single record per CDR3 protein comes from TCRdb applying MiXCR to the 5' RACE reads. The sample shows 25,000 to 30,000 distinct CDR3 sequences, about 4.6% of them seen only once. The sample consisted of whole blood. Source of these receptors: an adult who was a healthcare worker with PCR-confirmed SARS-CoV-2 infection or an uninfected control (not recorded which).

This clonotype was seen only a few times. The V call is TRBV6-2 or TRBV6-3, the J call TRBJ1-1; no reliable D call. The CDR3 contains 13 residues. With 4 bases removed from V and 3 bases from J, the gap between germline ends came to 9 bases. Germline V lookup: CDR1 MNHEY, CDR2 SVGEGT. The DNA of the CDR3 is TGTGCCAGCAGTTCGGCGACTCACACTGAAGCTTTCTTT. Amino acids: CASSSATHTEAFF.

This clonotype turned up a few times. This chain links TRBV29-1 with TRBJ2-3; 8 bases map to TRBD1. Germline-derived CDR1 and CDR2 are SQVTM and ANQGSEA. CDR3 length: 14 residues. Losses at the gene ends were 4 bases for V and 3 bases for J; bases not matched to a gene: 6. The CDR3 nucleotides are TGCAGCGTTGGACAGGGGAAGAGGACAGATACGCAGTATTTT. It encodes CSVGQGKRTDTQYF.

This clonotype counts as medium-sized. The CDR3 region is CASSDYRESRGGSGANVLTF. CDR3 DNA sequence: TGTGCCAGCAGCGACTACAGGGAATCTAGAGGTGGCTCTGGGGCCAACGTCCTGACTTTC. V and J are TRBV9 and TRBJ2-6; tentatively, D is TRBD1 (6 bases). CDR3 length: 20 amino acids. Germline lookup yields CDR1 SGDLS and CDR2 YYNGEE. Trimming removed 3 bases at V and 0 bases at J, with 22 bases between.

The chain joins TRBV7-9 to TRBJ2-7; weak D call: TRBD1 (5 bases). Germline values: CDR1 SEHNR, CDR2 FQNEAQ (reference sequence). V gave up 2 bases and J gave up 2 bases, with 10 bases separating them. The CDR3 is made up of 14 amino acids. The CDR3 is CASSLSQGTYEQYF. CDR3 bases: TGTGCCAGCAGCTTAAGTCAGGGAACCTACGAGCAGTACTTC.

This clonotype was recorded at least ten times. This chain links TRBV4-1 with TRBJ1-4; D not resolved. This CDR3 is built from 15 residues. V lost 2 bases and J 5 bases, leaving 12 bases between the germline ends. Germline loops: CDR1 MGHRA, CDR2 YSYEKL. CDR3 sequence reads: CASSQFTAPNEKLFF. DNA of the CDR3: TGCGCCAGCAGCCAATTCACAGCCCCAAATGAAAAACTGTTTTTT.

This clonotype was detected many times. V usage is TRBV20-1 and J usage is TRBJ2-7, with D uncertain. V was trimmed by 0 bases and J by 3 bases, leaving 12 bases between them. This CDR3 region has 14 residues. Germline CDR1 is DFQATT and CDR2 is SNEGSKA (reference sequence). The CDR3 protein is CSARERSSVYEQYF. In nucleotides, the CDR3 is TGCAGTGCTAGAGAGAGGTCGTCTGTCTACGAGCAGTACTTC.

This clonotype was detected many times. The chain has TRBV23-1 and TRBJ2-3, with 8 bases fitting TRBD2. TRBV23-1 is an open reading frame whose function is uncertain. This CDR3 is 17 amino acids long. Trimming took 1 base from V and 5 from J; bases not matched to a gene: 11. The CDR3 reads CASSQCGLAKSRDTQYF. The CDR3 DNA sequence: TGCGCCAGCAGTCAATGTGGACTAGCCAAGTCTCGAGATACGCAGTATTTT.

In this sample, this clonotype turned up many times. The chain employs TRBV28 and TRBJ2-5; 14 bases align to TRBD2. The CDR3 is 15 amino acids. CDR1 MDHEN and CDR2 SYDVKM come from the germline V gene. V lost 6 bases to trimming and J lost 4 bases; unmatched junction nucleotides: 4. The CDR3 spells CASRGTSGSRETQYF. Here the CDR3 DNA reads TGTGCCAGCAGAGGGACTAGCGGGAGTCGAGAGACCCAGTACTTC.

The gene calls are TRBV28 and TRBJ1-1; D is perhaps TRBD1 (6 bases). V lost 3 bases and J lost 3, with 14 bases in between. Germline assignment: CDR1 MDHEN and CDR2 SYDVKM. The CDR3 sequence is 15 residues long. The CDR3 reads CASSLLTGRYTEAFF. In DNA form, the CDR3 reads TGTGCCAGCAGTTTGTTAACAGGGAGGTACACTGAAGCTTTCTTT. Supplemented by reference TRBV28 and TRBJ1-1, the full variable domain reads DVKVTQSSRYLVKRTGEKVFLECVQDMDHENMFWYRQDPGLGLRLIYFSYDVKMKEKGDIPEGYSVSREKKERFSLILESASTNQTSMYLCASSLLTGRYTEAFFGQGTRLTVV.

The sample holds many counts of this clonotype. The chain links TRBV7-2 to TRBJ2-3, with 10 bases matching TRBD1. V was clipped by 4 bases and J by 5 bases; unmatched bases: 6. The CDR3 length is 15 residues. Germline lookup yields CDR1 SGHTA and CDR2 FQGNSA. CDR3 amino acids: CASSSGTGVIDTQYF. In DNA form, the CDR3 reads TGTGCCAGCAGCTCCGGGACAGGGGTGATAGATACGCAGTATTTT.

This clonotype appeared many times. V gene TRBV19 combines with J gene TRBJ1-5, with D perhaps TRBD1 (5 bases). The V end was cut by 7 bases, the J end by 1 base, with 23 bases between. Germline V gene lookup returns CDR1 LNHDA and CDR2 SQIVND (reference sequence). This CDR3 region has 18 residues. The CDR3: CASNYPPGRGESNQPQHF. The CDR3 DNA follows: TGTGCCAGTAATTACCCCCCGGGAAGGGGAGAGAGCAATCAGCCCCAGCATTTT.

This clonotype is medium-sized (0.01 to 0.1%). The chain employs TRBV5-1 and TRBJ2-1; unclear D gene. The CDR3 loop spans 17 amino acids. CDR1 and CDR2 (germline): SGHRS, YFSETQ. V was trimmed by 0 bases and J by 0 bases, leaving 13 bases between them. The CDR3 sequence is CASSLAATTSSYNEQFF. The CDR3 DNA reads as TGCGCCAGCAGCTTGGCAGCTACAACGAGCTCCTACAATGAGCAGTTCTTC.

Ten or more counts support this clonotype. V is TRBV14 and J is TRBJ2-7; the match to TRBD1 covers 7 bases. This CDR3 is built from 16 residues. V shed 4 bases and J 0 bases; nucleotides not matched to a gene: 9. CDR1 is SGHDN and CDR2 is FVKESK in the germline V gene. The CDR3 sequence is CASSPRGQTYSYEQYF. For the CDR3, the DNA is TGTGCCAGCAGCCCCAGGGGACAGACTTACTCCTACGAGCAGTACTTC.

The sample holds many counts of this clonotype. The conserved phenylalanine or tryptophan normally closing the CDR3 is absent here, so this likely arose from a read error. The CDR3 region is CSARDRDGGDTEAFL. Here the CDR3 DNA reads TGCAGTGCTAGAGATCGGGACGGCGGGGACACTGAAGCTTTCCTT. This chain uses TRBV20-1 with TRBJ1-1; perhaps TRBD1 as D (5 bases). The CDR3 length is 15 residues. Germline loops: CDR1 DFQATT, CDR2 SNEGSKA (reference sequence). The germline V and J ends were trimmed by 0 bases and 3 bases, with 14 bases remaining between them.

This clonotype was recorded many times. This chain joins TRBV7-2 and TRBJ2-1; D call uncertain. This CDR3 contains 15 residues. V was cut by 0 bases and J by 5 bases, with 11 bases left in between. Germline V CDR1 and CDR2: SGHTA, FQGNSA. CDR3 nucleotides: TGTGCCAGCAGCTTAGCGGGTGCAGCCAACAATGAGCAGTTCTTC. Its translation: CASSLAGAANNEQFF. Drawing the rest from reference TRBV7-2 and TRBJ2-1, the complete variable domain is GAGVSQSPSNKVTEKGKDVELRCDPISGHTALYWYRQSLGQGLEFLIYFQGNSAPDKSGLPSDRFSAERTGGSVSTLTIQRTQQEDSAVYLCASSLAGAANNEQFFGPGTRLTVL.

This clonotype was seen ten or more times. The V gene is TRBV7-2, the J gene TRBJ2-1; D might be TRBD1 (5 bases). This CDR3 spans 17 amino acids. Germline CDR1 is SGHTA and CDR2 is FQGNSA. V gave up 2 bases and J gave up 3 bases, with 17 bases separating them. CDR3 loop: CASSLLPAGNLYNEQFF. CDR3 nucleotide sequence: TGTGCCAGCAGCTTACTCCCCGCAGGGAACCTCTACAATGAGCAGTTCTTC.

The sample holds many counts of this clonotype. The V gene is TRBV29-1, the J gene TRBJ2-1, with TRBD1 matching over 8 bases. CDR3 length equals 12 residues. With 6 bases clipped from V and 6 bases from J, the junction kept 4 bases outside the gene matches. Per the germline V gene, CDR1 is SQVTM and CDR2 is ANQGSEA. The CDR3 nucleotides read TGCAGCGTAAGACAGGGGCGCAATGAGCAGTTCTTC. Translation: CSVRQGRNEQFF.

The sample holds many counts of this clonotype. The CDR3 DNA sequence: TGCAGCGCTGGGGACAGGGGAGCTTTCTTT. Protein sequence: CSAGDRGAFF. The chain employs TRBV29-1 and TRBJ1-1; 10 bases are shared with TRBD1. Germline CDR1 reads SQVTM; CDR2 reads ANQGSEA. V lost 7 bases, J lost 10 bases, and 3 bases stayed unmatched. CDR3 length: 10 amino acids.

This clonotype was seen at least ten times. CDR3 sequence (DNA): TGTGCCAGCGGGACAGGGGGAGCCGGGGAGCTGTTTTTT. It encodes CASGTGGAGELFF. The V and J genes are TRBV11-2 and TRBJ2-2, with TRBD1 matching over 11 bases. The germline CDR1 and CDR2 sequences are SGHAT and FQNNGV. The CDR3 length is 13 residues. V shed 8 bases, J shed 6 bases, and the junction held 2 bases outside the gene matches.

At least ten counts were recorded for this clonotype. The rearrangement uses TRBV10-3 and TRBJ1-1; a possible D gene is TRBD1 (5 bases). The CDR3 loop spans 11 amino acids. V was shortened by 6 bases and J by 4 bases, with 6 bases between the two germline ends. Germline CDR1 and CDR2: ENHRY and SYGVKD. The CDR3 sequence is CAIRQGTEAFF. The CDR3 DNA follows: TGTGCCATCAGGCAGGGCACTGAAGCTTTCTTT.

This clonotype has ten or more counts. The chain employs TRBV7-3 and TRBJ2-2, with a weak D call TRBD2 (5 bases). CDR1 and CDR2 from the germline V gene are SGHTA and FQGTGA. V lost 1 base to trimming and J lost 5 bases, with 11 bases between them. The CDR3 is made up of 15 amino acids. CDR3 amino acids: CASSLRSGKTGELFF. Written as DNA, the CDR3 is TGTGCCAGCAGCTTAAGGTCGGGAAAGACCGGGGAGCTGTTTTTT.

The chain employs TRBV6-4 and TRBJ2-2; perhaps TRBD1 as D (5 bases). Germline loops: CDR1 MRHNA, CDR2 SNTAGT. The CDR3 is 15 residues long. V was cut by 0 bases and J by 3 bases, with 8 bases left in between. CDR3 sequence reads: CASSDSGAHTGELFF. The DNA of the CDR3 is TGTGCCAGCAGTGACTCAGGGGCGCACACCGGGGAGCTGTTTTTT.

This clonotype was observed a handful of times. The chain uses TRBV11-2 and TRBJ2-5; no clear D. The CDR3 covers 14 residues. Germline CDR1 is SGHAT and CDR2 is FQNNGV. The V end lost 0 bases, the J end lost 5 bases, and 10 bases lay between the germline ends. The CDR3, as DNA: TGTGCCAGCAGCTTAGAGGCCCTCTTGGAGACCCAGTACTTC. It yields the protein CASSLEALLETQYF.

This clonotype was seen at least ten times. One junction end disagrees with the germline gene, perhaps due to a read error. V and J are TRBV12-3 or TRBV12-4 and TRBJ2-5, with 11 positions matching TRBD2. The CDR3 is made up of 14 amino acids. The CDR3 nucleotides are TGTGCCAGCAGCTTAGCGGGAGGGTGGGAGACCCAGTACTTC. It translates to CASSLAGGWETQYF.

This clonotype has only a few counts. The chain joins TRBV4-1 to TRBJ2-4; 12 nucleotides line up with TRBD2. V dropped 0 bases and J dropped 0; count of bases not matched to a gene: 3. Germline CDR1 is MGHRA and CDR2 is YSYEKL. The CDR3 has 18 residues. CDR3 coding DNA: TGCGCCAGCAGCCAAGAGACTAGCGGGAGTCTAGCCAAAAACATTCAGTACTTC. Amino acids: CASSQETSGSLAKNIQYF.

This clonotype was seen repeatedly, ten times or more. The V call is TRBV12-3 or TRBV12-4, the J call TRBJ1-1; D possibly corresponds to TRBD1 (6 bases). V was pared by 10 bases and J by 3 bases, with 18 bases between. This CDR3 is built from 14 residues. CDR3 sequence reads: CATQGTRTDTEAFF. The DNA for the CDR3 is TGTGCCACCCAGGGGACCCGGACGGACACTGAAGCTTTCTTT.

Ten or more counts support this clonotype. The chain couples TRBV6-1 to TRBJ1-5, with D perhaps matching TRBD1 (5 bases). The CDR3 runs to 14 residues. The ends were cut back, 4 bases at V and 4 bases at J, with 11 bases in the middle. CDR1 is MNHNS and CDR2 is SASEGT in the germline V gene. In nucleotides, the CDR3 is TGTGCCAGCAGTGCGCCCGGGGGTAATCAGCCCCAGCATTTT. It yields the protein CASSAPGGNQPQHF.

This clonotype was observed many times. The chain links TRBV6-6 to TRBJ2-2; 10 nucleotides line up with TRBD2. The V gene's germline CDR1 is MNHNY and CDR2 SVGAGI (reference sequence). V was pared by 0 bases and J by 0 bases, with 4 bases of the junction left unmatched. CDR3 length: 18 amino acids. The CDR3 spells CASSYSGLAGANTGELFF. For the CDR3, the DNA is TGTGCCAGCAGTTACTCCGGCCTAGCGGGGGCGAACACCGGGGAGCTGTTTTTT.

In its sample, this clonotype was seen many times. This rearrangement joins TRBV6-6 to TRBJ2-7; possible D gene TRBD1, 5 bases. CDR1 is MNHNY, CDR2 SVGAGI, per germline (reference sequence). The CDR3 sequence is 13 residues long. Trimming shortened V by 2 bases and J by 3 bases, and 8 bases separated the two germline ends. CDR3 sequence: CASSYQGYYEQYF. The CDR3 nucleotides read TGTGCCAGCAGTTACCAGGGTTACTACGAGCAGTACTTC.

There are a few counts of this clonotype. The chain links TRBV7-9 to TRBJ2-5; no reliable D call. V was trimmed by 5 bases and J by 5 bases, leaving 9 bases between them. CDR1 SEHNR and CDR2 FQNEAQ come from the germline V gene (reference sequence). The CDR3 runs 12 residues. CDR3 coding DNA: TGTGCCAGCAGCCCTACACAGGAGACCCAGTACTTC. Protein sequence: CASSPTQETQYF.

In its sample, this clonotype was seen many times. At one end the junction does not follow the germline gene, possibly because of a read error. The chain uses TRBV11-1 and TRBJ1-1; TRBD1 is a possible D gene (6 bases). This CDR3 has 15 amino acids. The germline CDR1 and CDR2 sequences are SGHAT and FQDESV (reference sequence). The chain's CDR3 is CASSVAGTPNTEAFF. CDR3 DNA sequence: TGTGCCAGCAGCGTAGCGGGGACACCCAACACTGAAGCTTTCTTT.

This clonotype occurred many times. The CDR3: CASSEAQDGRAVFF. The CDR3 DNA reads TGTGCCAGCAGTGAAGCGCAAGACGGGAGAGCGGTGTTTTTT. This rearrangement joins TRBV6-1 to TRBJ2-2; tentatively, D is TRBD2 (6 bases). This CDR3 comprises 14 residues. V dropped 0 bases and J dropped 15 bases, with 17 bases sitting between them. CDR1 and CDR2 from the germline V gene are MNHNS and SASEGT.